The entry below describes one TCR beta chain. In the original analysis: Scientists estimated how many nucleated cells there were by amplifying reference gene primers. Sequencing was performed with immunoSEQ multiplex PCR; in TCRdb, only in-frame clones are kept and a portion is missing. That table is the source of V, J and clone size, and D and trimming were worked out from the DNA. Among roughly 410,000 clones listed, 89% were seen once. This sample is part of a study of blood T cell repertoires in COVID-19. CDR3 length: 15 amino acids. Trimming removed 1 base from V and 4 bases from J; junction bases left unmatched: 2. Germline assignment: CDR1 LNHDA and CDR2 SQIVND (reference sequence).

What was sequenced was peripheral blood. The origin of this receptor is a man aged 35-49 years with acute or convalescent COVID-19. The chain uses TRBV19 and TRBJ1-2, with 11 bases fitting TRBD1. The chain's CDR3 is CASSIGTGGGYGYTF. In DNA, the CDR3 is TGTGCCAGTAGTATAGGGACAGGGGGCGGCTATGGCTACACCTTC.